This T cell receptor (beta chain) was captured by sequencing in a study of post-analysis software for immune sequencing data. Whole-study context: Patients had relapsing-remitting, secondary progressive or progressive-relapsing multiple sclerosis; some lacked subtype. Study findings and constraints: TRBV5-6, TRBV5-1 and TRBV20-1 were among roughly five TRBV segments more frequent in patients than controls. Samples from a shared batch, those prepared together, strongly co-clustered by F measure. Among multiple sclerosis patients, normalized Chao1 diversity was significantly below that of controls.

CDR3 length: 14 amino acids. From germline, CDR1 is SGHTS and CDR2 YDEGEE. This clonotype came up a few times. As yet, its antigen is unknown. Germline is not matched at one junction end, which may reflect a read error. Sequencing libraries made from TCR beta cDNA carried unique molecular identifiers. Out of about 0.95 to 10 million T cells, a few hundred thousand cDNA molecules were generated. One entry per CDR3 protein, called by TCRdb with MiXCR from the PCR reads. The sample records 750,000 to 950,000 distinct CDR3 sequences, under 60% being singletons. This receptor was identified in a girl under 18 with multiple sclerosis. J is TRBJ2-5 and V is TRBV5-8; perhaps TRBD1 as D (6 bases). Specimen: blood. For the CDR3, the DNA is TGTGCCAGCAGCTTGTACAGGGCTCAAGAGGCCCAGTACTTC. This codes for CASSLYRAQEAQYF.